Below, 5 T cell receptor beta chains from the same sample are listed, as sequenced in a study of beta chain features in type 1 diabetes. General study points: Moderately but significantly shorter TCRB CDR3s were found in Type 1 diabetes patients in all four CD4+ subsets.

The isolated RNA, all of it, was reverse transcribed, so expressed TCRB transcripts were what got sequenced. Sequencing was performed with immunoSEQ multiplex PCR; in TCRdb, only in-frame clones are kept and a portion is missing. Of approximately 260,000 clones listed, less than 30% were seen once; the top ten hold 0.012%. These receptors' targets are unknown. Sample: naive CD4+ T cells from blood. The source of these receptors is a woman in her twenties or thirties with type 1 diabetes.

The genes are TRBV21-1 and TRBJ2-7; the tabulated D call, TRBD1, remains unverified against the DNA. TRBV21-1 is labeled a pseudogene. The CDR3 has 17 amino acids. The CDR3: CASSKGRTGSSSYEQYF. The CDR3 nucleotides are TGTGCCAGCAGCAAAGGGAGGACAGGGTCGAGCTCCTACGAGCAGTACTTC.

This clone has just a few counts. The chain has TRBV5-1 and TRBJ2-7; 10 bases line up with TRBD2. Germline CDR1 is SGHRS and CDR2 is YFSETQ. The V segment lost 4 bases and the J segment 6 bases; nucleotides outside the gene matches: 7. The CDR3 has 14 amino acids. CDR3 sequence reads: CASSLSSGSGEQYF. CDR3 bases: TGCGCCAGCAGCCTGTCTAGCGGGAGTGGCGAGCAGTACTTC.

This clone was picked up a small number of times. Other DNA sequences in this specimen translate into the identical CDR3. The chain links TRBV18 to TRBJ2-5, with D perhaps TRBD1 (5 bases). V was pared by 1 base and J by 2 bases, with 5 bases between. The CDR3 is 13 amino acids. The germline V gene encodes CDR1 KGHSH and CDR2 LQKENI. The CDR3 DNA is TGTGCCAGCTCACCACGGACACAAGAGACCCAGTACTTC. Its protein product is CASSPRTQETQYF.

This clone was recorded once. The chain recombines TRBV18 with TRBJ1-4, with D uncertain. CDR3 length: 15 amino acids. Trimming removed 3 bases at V and 8 bases at J, with 16 bases between. The germline V gene has CDR1 KGHSH and CDR2 LQKENI. CDR3 bases: TGTGCCAGCTCACCTGACGGGTTCTCTAGGGAAAAACTGTTTTTT. It specifies CASSPDGFSREKLFF. Drawing the rest from reference TRBV18 and TRBJ1-4, the complete variable domain is NAGVMQNPRHLVRRRGQEARLRCSPMKGHSHVYWYRQLPEEGLKFMVYLQKENIIDESGMPKERFSAEFPKEGPSILRIQQVVRGDSAAYFCASSPDGFSREKLFFGSGTQLSVL.

This chain joins TRBV4-1 and TRBJ2-7, with D unclear. V shed 4 bases and J shed 1 base, with 8 bases lying between them. Germline V lookup: CDR1 MGHRA, CDR2 YSYEKL. The CDR3 has 13 residues. The CDR3 reads CASSRDNSYEQYF. DNA of the CDR3: TGCGCCAGCAGCCGAGATAATTCCTACGAGCAGTACTTC.